This entry describes one TCR beta chain. This entry is derived from a study of blood T cell repertoires in COVID-19. The wider study: COVID-19 samples collected from the United States, Italy and Spain covered acute and convalescent phases.

Profiled with immunoSEQ multiplex PCR; TCRdb holds only in-frame clones, not every one. The sample includes about 200,000 clones, 85% of them seen just once. The V gene's germline CDR1 is SNHLY and CDR2 FYNNEI. The CDR3 runs to 14 residues. V shed 9 bases and J 5 bases; nucleotides not matched to a gene: 6. This chain uses TRBV2 with TRBJ1-6, with 8 bases matching TRBD1. The sequence came from an elderly woman with acute or convalescent COVID-19. The sequencing input was peripheral blood. The CDR3 loop is CARSRGLNNSPLHF. The CDR3 DNA follows: TGTGCCAGAAGCAGGGGGCTAAATAATTCACCCCTCCACTTT.